This T cell receptor beta chain was captured in a study of shared clonotypes between healthy human individuals. Libraries were prepared by immunoSEQ multiplex PCR; TCRdb keeps only in-frame clonotypes and omits some of them. This sample yields approximately 1,000,000 clones, of which 77% are seen a single time; 0.89% belongs to the top ten. The CDR3 extends over 15 amino acids. J was trimmed by 0 bases and V by 5 bases; bases with no gene match: 6. The V gene's germline CDR1 is SGHAT and CDR2 FQNNGV. This sequence originates from a man between 18 and 29 years old in good health. Some clones in this sample may be carry-over from other donors' samples. This chain connects TRBV11-2 to TRBJ1-1; 7 bases are shared with TRBD1. Material: memory CD4+ T cells from PBMCs. Documented subset: CD45RA-negative fraction. The CDR3 spells CASSPGRGLNTEAFF. The CDR3 nucleotides are TGTGCCAGCAGCCCGGGAAGGGGGCTGAACACTGAAGCTTTCTTT.